The rows below give T cell receptor beta chains drawn from one sample of a study of regulatory and conventional T cells in RAG deficiency. Measured with immunoSEQ multiplex PCR; TCRdb has only the in-frame clones, and not every one. This repertoire shows roughly 1,100 clones, 80% to 85% found once; its top ten account for about 7.3%. Input material: CD4+ effector T cells sorted from blood. These receptors were collected from a human donor with RAG deficiency presenting as combined immunodeficiency. CDR3s include the opening cysteine and the closing phenylalanine or tryptophan. The order of the fields is J gene, V gene, CDR3 protein.

j_call: TRBJ2-1; v_call: TRBV4-1; cdr3_aa: CASSRESSYNEQFF
j_call: TRBJ2-3; v_call: TRBV7-3; cdr3_aa: CASSPPTDTQYF
j_call: TRBJ2-3; v_call: TRBV9; cdr3_aa: CASSVEDTQYF
j_call: TRBJ2-3; v_call: TRBV19; cdr3_aa: CASKRTDTQYF
j_call: TRBJ1-5; v_call: TRBV6-5; cdr3_aa: CASSYGPTSNQPQHF
j_call: TRBJ2-1; v_call: TRBV28; cdr3_aa: CASARFNEQFF
j_call: TRBJ1-1; v_call: TRBV28; cdr3_aa: CASRSRTEAFF
j_call: TRBJ1-2; v_call: TRBV11-2; cdr3_aa: CASSSYATSRKIYGYTF
j_call: TRBJ2-7; v_call: TRBV28; cdr3_aa: CASTFNPYEQYF
j_call: TRBJ2-1; v_call: TRBV9; cdr3_aa: CASSVKNEQFF
j_call: TRBJ2-3; v_call: TRBV5-5; cdr3_aa: CASSTYTDTQYF
j_call: TRBJ2-7; v_call: TRBV20-1; cdr3_aa: CSAGFYEQYF
j_call: TRBJ1-5; v_call: TRBV5-5; cdr3_aa: CASSTRYGNQPQHF
j_call: TRBJ2-3; v_call: TRBV11-3; cdr3_aa: CASSSSDTQYF
j_call: TRBJ1-5; v_call: TRBV9; cdr3_aa: CASSVGWGPTLNQPQHF
j_call: TRBJ2-3; v_call: TRBV28; cdr3_aa: CASKSQTDTQYF
j_call: TRBJ2-7; v_call: TRBV5-4; cdr3_aa: CASSQAPSYEQYF
j_call: TRBJ2-7; v_call: TRBV5-7; cdr3_aa: CASSLSGEQYF
j_call: TRBJ1-1; v_call: TRBV6-5; cdr3_aa: CASSRQANTEAFF
j_call: TRBJ2-2; v_call: TRBV21-1; cdr3_aa: CASSKLLATQGLTGELFF
j_call: TRBJ2-7; v_call: TRBV19; cdr3_aa: CASSINFYEQYF
j_call: TRBJ1-5; v_call: TRBV6-5; cdr3_aa: CASSGRLNQPQHF
j_call: TRBJ1-1; v_call: TRBV5-5; cdr3_aa: CASSLPYTEAFF
j_call: TRBJ1-1; v_call: TRBV7-3; cdr3_aa: CASSPTNTEAFF
j_call: TRBJ2-1; v_call: TRBV20-1; cdr3_aa: CSASWVREQFF
j_call: TRBJ2-7; v_call: TRBV14; cdr3_aa: CASSQTVYEQYF
j_call: TRBJ2-3; v_call: TRBV5-1; cdr3_aa: CASSLTDTQYF
j_call: TRBJ2-7; v_call: TRBV27; cdr3_aa: CASSFPWSTEQYF
j_call: TRBJ1-4; v_call: TRBV9; cdr3_aa: CASSVSTNEKLFF
j_call: TRBJ2-1; v_call: TRBV19; cdr3_aa: CASSRVYNEQFF
j_call: TRBJ2-4; v_call: TRBV28; cdr3_aa: CASSFNLAKNIQYF